The 24 T cell receptor beta chains given below trace back to one sample, sequenced in a study of T cell repertoires in cytomegalovirus infection. TCRdb called the reads again in MiXCR, with one record for every CDR3 protein. The sample contains 110,000 to 150,000 distinct CDR3 sequences, under 8.5% of which appear only once. The material sequenced was PBMCs. Receptors were obtained from a human donor in good health (CMV status not recorded). Some clones in this sample may be carry-over from other donors' samples.

The V gene is TRBV5-1, the J gene TRBJ2-2; 7 bases map to TRBD1. Unmatched junction bases numbered 12, after V lost 6 bases and J lost 4 bases. Per the germline V gene, CDR1 is SGHRS and CDR2 is YFSETQ. This CDR3 is 16 amino acids long. CDR3 coding DNA: TGCGCCAGCACCCTAACAGGGGATCTTGGCACCGGGGAGCTGTTTTTT. This translates into CASTLTGDLGTGELFF.

This clonotype was counted at least ten times. This rearrangement joins TRBV12-3 or TRBV12-4 to TRBJ1-1, with TRBD1 as a possible D gene (6 bases). The V end lost 6 bases, the J end lost 1 base, and 9 bases lay between the germline ends. The length of the CDR3 is 13 residues. CDR3 sequence (DNA): TGTGCCAGCAGGGACAGCAGGAACACTGAAGCTTTCTTT. Amino acids: CASRDSRNTEAFF.

This clonotype came up a few times. The chain employs TRBV13 and TRBJ1-2; D remains unclear. Trimming stripped 5 bases from V and 8 bases from J, with 18 bases between. Germline V CDR1 and CDR2: PRHDT, FYEKMQ (reference sequence). The CDR3 covers 14 residues. The CDR3 nucleotides are TGTGCCAGCAGCCACGGAACAGTAGTGGAGGGCTACACCTTC. It yields the protein CASSHGTVVEGYTF.

This clonotype was observed at least ten times. The chain couples TRBV7-2 to TRBJ2-2; no firm D call. This CDR3 comprises 12 residues. Germline V gene data show CDR1 as SGHTA and CDR2 as FQGNSA. V lost 5 bases and J lost 7, with 8 bases in between. The CDR3 spells CASSPDVGELFF. The CDR3 DNA is TGTGCCAGCAGCCCCGACGTCGGGGAGCTGTTTTTT. Variable domain in full (rest from reference TRBV7-2 and TRBJ2-2): GAGVSQSPSNKVTEKGKDVELRCDPISGHTALYWYRQSLGQGLEFLIYFQGNSAPDKSGLPSDRFSAERTGGSVSTLTIQRTQQEDSAVYLCASSPDVGELFFGEGSRLTVL.

The chain couples TRBV28 to TRBJ2-7, with 7 bases fitting TRBD1. Germline CDR1 reads MDHEN; CDR2 reads SYDVKM. V gave up 8 bases and J gave up 0 bases; unmatched junction bases: 4. The CDR3 has 13 amino acids. The CDR3 spells CASSDRFSYEQYF. CDR3 coding DNA: TGTGCCAGCTCGGACAGGTTCTCCTACGAGCAGTACTTC.

This clonotype was observed many times. The chain employs TRBV9 and TRBJ1-1; D gene ambiguous. This CDR3 has 13 residues. The germline V gene has CDR1 SGDLS and CDR2 YYNGEE. Trimming took 3 bases from V and 5 from J, leaving 11 bases between them. For the CDR3, the DNA is TGTGCCAGCAGCGGGGTGAGAGGGACTGAAGCTTTCTTT. Protein product: CASSGVRGTEAFF. The entire variable domain, with the rest obtained from reference TRBV9 and TRBJ1-1, is as follows: DSGVTQTPKHLITATGQRVTLRCSPRSGDLSVYWYQQSLDQGLQFLIQYYNGEERAKGNILERFSAQQFPDLHSELNLSSLELGDSALYFCASSGVRGTEAFFGQGTRLTVV.

This clonotype was counted ten times or more. The V call is TRBV19, the J call TRBJ2-7; the D gene could be TRBD1 or TRBD2 (6 bases each). This CDR3 contains 16 residues. In germline, CDR1 is LNHDA, CDR2 SQIVND (reference sequence). V shed 4 bases and J shed 0 bases, with 16 bases lying between them. The DNA of the CDR3 is TGTGCCAGTAGTAATCGAAGGGGGGCCAACTCCTACGAGCAGTACTTC. It yields the protein CASSNRRGANSYEQYF.

This clonotype was detected a few times. The rearrangement links TRBV7-9 to TRBJ1-3; 9 bases match TRBD1. The V gene end was trimmed by 4 bases and the J gene end by 3 bases; junction bases not matched to a gene: 1. The germline V gene has CDR1 SEHNR and CDR2 FQNEAQ (reference sequence). The CDR3 length is 14 residues. CDR3 sequence reads: CASSWGQGGNTIYF. CDR3 bases: TGTGCCAGCAGCTGGGGACAGGGTGGAAACACCATATATTTT.

This clonotype was counted many times. V gene TRBV10-3 combines with J gene TRBJ1-2; D unresolved. Germline V gene lookup returns CDR1 ENHRY and CDR2 SYGVKD. The CDR3 has 14 residues. V was trimmed by 2 bases and J by 6 bases, leaving 13 bases between them. Here the CDR3 reads CAISERTPGNGYTF. CDR3 DNA: TGTGCCATCAGTGAGCGTACACCGGGGAATGGCTACACCTTC.

The chain uses TRBV5-1 and TRBJ1-5; D is uncertain. Trimming cost V 4 bases and J 3 bases, with 11 bases left between them. Germline CDR1 reads SGHRS; CDR2 reads YFSETQ. CDR3 size: 14 residues. This CDR3 is CASSPEGLNQPQHF. The CDR3 nucleotides are TGCGCCAGCAGCCCGGAGGGCCTCAATCAGCCCCAGCATTTT.

This clonotype came up many times. The rearrangement joins TRBV20-1 to TRBJ1-1; no firm D call. Trimming cost V 1 base and J 2 bases, with 8 bases left between them. Germline loops: CDR1 DFQATT, CDR2 SNEGSKA (reference sequence). This CDR3 is 13 amino acids long. CDR3 nucleotides: TGCAGTGCTAGAGCCGGTGGCAACACTGAAGCTTTCTTT. Encoded protein: CSARAGGNTEAFF.

This clonotype was counted between two and nine times. The rearrangement joins TRBV19 to TRBJ2-5, with 7 bases aligning to TRBD1. The CDR3 consists of 14 residues. Per the germline V gene, CDR1 is LNHDA and CDR2 is SQIVND (reference sequence). V lost 5 bases, J lost 5 bases, and 8 bases stayed unmatched. CDR3 DNA: TGTGCCAGTAGTGGGGCCGGACAGGCGGAGACCCAGTACTTC. This translates into CASSGAGQAETQYF.

This clonotype was detected ten times or more. V gene TRBV5-1 combines with J gene TRBJ2-2; 8 bases map to TRBD1. Germline CDR1 and CDR2: SGHRS and YFSETQ. The CDR3 extends over 16 amino acids. After removal of 4 bases from V and 6 bases from J, the junction contained 11 bases not matched to a gene. The CDR3 sequence is CASSQGTGGIAGELFF. Here the CDR3 DNA reads TGCGCCAGCAGCCAAGGGACAGGAGGTATCGCCGGGGAGCTGTTTTTT.

The V call is TRBV20-1, the J call TRBJ2-3; 7 bases are a match to TRBD1. Germline loops: CDR1 DFQATT, CDR2 SNEGSKA (reference sequence). The length of the CDR3 is 16 residues. Germline trimming cut 8 bases from V and 0 bases from J; bases unmatched to any gene: 14. The CDR3 DNA follows: TGCAGTACCCTAGCCCCCGGACAGGCTAGCACAGATACGCAGTATTTT. Translating it yields CSTLAPGQASTDTQYF.

This sequence joins TRBV29-1 and TRBJ2-5; no firm D call. This CDR3 is 11 amino acids long. Per the germline V gene, CDR1 is SQVTM and CDR2 is ANQGSEA. With 4 bases removed from V and 5 bases from J, the gap between germline ends came to 8 bases. The CDR3 DNA reads TGCAGCGTTGCTACGGCGGAGACCCAGTACTTC. It specifies CSVATAETQYF.

This clonotype was detected ten times or more. The chain combines TRBV7-7 with TRBJ2-1; 9 nucleotides match TRBD2. The CDR3 contains 17 residues. The germline V gene has CDR1 SSHAT and CDR2 FNYEAQ (reference sequence). J was trimmed by 4 bases and V by 5 bases; bases with no gene match: 12. CDR3 region: CASSLLAGTSGYNEQFF. CDR3 in DNA: TGTGCCAGCAGCCTGCTAGCGGGGACCTCGGGATACAATGAGCAGTTCTTC. Full variable domain (remainder filled in from reference TRBV7-7 and TRBJ2-1): GAGVSQSPRYKVTKRGQDVTLRCDPISSHATLYWYQQALGQGPEFLTYFNYEAQPDKSGLPSDRFSAERPEGSISTLTIQRTEQRDSAMYRCASSLLAGTSGYNEQFFGPGTRLTVL.

This clonotype was found a few times. The chain links TRBV10-3 to TRBJ2-1, with 8 bases aligning to TRBD1. J gave up 0 bases and V 4 bases, and 5 bases lay outside the gene matches. The germline CDR1 and CDR2 sequences are ENHRY and SYGVKD. This CDR3 has 16 amino acids. The CDR3 DNA reads TGTGCCATCAGTGGGACGGGACAGGACTCCTACAATGAGCAGTTCTTC. It yields the protein CAISGTGQDSYNEQFF.

The chain employs TRBV12-3 or TRBV12-4 and TRBJ1-4, with D tentatively TRBD1 (5 bases). The CDR3 length is 12 residues. V lost 5 bases, J lost 11 bases, and 12 bases lay in between. The CDR3: CASSGWRGKLFF. The CDR3 DNA reads as TGTGCCAGCAGTGGCTGGCGGGGGAAACTGTTTTTT.

This clonotype was recorded many times. V and J are TRBV28 and TRBJ2-3, with a possible D match to TRBD2 (6 bases). The CDR3 is 16 amino acids. Germline V gives CDR1 MDHEN, CDR2 SYDVKM. Trimming shortened V by 3 bases and J by 1 base, and 14 bases separated the two germline ends. The chain's CDR3 is CASSFGGFGGTDTQYF. The CDR3 DNA reads as TGTGCCAGCAGTTTCGGGGGTTTTGGGGGCACAGATACGCAGTATTTT.

This clonotype was detected a few times. The chain carries TRBV7-6 and TRBJ2-6; D is unclear. The CDR3 is 12 residues long. From germline, CDR1 is SGHVS and CDR2 FNYEAQ. V gave up 10 bases and J gave up 5 bases, with 9 bases separating them. The CDR3: CATQVWANVLTF. CDR3 DNA sequence: TGTGCCACCCAGGTTTGGGCCAACGTCCTGACTTTC. The variable domain in full, with the rest retrieved from reference TRBV7-6 and TRBJ2-6, is GAGVSQSPRYKVTKRGQDVALRCDPISGHVSLYWYRQALGQGPEFLTYFNYEAQQDKSGLPNDRFSAERPEGSISTLTIQRTEQRDSAMYRCATQVWANVLTFGAGSRLTVL.

This clonotype has a count of ten or more. V is TRBV6-2 or TRBV6-3 and J is TRBJ2-1; D could derive from TRBD1 or TRBD2 (6 bases each). Germline loops: CDR1 MNHEY, CDR2 SVGEGT. V shed 6 bases and J shed 7 bases, with 22 bases lying between them. This CDR3 contains 16 residues. The CDR3 DNA is TGTGCCAGCAGCCCTGCCCGGGGGCGCGCGGGGAATGAGCAGTTCTTC. Amino acid sequence: CASSPARGRAGNEQFF.

This clonotype was seen at least ten times. This rearrangement joins TRBV7-8 to TRBJ1-5; 9 bases map to TRBD1. CDR3 size: 15 residues. Germline values: CDR1 SGHVS, CDR2 FQNEAQ. After removal of 5 bases from V and 10 bases from J, the junction contained 12 bases not matched to a gene. This CDR3 reads CASSSSGTGPHPQHF. DNA of the CDR3: TGTGCCAGCAGCAGCTCCGGGACAGGGCCTCACCCCCAGCATTTT. Together with reference TRBV7-8 and TRBJ1-5, the CDR3 gives the full variable domain: GAGVSQSPRYKVAKRGQDVALRCDPISGHVSLFWYQQALGQGPEFLTYFQNEAQLDKSGLPSDRFFAERPEGSVSTLKIQRTQQEDSAVYLCASSSSGTGPHPQHFGDGTRLSIL.

CDR3 sequence reads: CASSQDYRRQWNTGELFF. In DNA, the CDR3 is TGTGCCAGCAGCCAAGATTATAGGAGACAATGGAACACCGGGGAGCTGTTTTTT. The chain joins TRBV14 to TRBJ2-2; D is undetermined. Trimming took off 0 bases at V and 1 base at J, with 15 bases between the two ends. Germline V gives CDR1 SGHDN, CDR2 FVKESK. The CDR3 is 18 amino acids.

This clonotype was picked up many times. The chain links TRBV7-9 to TRBJ2-7, with 11 positions matching TRBD2. Germline V gives CDR1 SEHNR, CDR2 FQNEAQ (reference sequence). The trim removed 3 bases at V and 1 base at J, leaving 14 bases unmatched. The CDR3 loop spans 19 amino acids. Written as DNA, the CDR3 is TGTGCCAGCAGCTTCCCGGGACTAGCGGCGCCCACCGAATCCTACGAGCAGTACTTC. Protein: CASSFPGLAAPTESYEQYF.